These T cell receptor beta chains were read from a single sample in a study of cytomegalovirus exposure and HLA in healthy donors. TCRdb's copy holds only in-frame clones and misses some; the assay was immunoSEQ multiplex PCR. Of nearly 200,000 clones listed, roughly 73% were seen once; the top ten hold approximately 2.1%. Sample: PBMCs. All receptors come from a woman aged 25 to 39 in good health and CMV-seropositive. Both conserved end residues are trimmed from each CDR3. D genes are given only for firm matches.

v_gene,d_gene,len,j_gene,CDR3aa
TRBV7-9,TRBD1,13,TRBJ1-2,ASSLDGAGGDGYT
TRBV6-6,NA,8,TRBJ2-7,ASSAGTVY
TRBV2,NA,13,TRBJ1-1,ASSDQGGGNTEAF
TRBV5-1,NA,12,TRBJ2-5,ASSLVRLQETQY
TRBV7-9,NA,10,TRBJ2-3,ASSPSGDTQY
TRBV5-4,TRBD2,12,TRBJ2-7,ASSLATSGYEQY
TRBV18,TRBD1,14,TRBJ2-2,ASSPLIGGFTGELF
TRBV5-6,NA,12,TRBJ1-3,ASSLVAAGNTIY
TRBV28,TRBD2,14,TRBJ2-1,ASTFTLAGEFNEQF
TRBV7-2,TRBD1,14,TRBJ2-4,ASSPRTGYRQNIQY
TRBV4-1,NA,13,TRBJ1-4,ASSQDPGWDEKLF
TRBV7-2,NA,10,TRBJ2-7,ASSLAFSEQY
TRBV30,TRBD1,14,TRBJ2-1,AWSLKGQLTYNEQF
TRBV4-3,NA,13,TRBJ1-4,ASSQDVRTNEKLF
TRBV7-8,NA,13,TRBJ1-2,ASSLAWEGGDGYT
TRBV19,NA,10,TRBJ2-7,ASSIAGYEQY
TRBV6-1,TRBD2,12,TRBJ2-3,ATLRDLAGGTQY
TRBV28,TRBD2,16,TRBJ2-1,ASRQFSRGRAGENEQF
TRBV30,NA,12,TRBJ1-2,AWSSTRQTYGYT
TRBV10-3,TRBD2,14,TRBJ2-2,AIRLAGDLNTGELF
TRBV7-3,TRBD2,14,TRBJ2-3,ASSPGVGGFADTQY
TRBV30,TRBD1,14,TRBJ1-5,AWNIGTGLGNQPQH
TRBV10-3,NA,12,TRBJ1-3,ASQHQPSGNTIY
TRBV7-9,NA,13,TRBJ2-1,ASSLPSGNYNEQF
TRBV30,TRBD1,13,TRBJ1-1,AWSKPGQVNTEAF
TRBV28,TRBD1,13,TRBJ1-1,ASSVAGTGRAEAF
TRBV4-3,NA,13,TRBJ2-1,ASSFETGYYNEQF
TRBV4-1,NA,13,TRBJ1-3,ASSQEWQGRNTIY
TRBV28,TRBD1,10,TRBJ1-6,ATDRGYSPLH
TRBV11-2,NA,13,TRBJ2-1,ASSPSSGSYNEQF
TRBV6-6,NA,12,TRBJ2-3,ASSPLGGQMKQY
TRBV7-2,TRBD1,13,TRBJ2-7,ASSPWTGKTYEQY
TRBV19,TRBD1,15,TRBJ1-4,ASSTFGTGGTNEKLF
TRBV4-2,NA,14,TRBJ2-1,ASSPYGGSSYNEQF
TRBV27,NA,11,TRBJ1-1,ASRPSGGGEAF
TRBV7-9,TRBD2,13,TRBJ2-5,ASRGLAGAQETQY
TRBV10-3,NA,13,TRBJ1-1,AISERQEMNTEAF
TRBV7-8,TRBD1,15,TRBJ1-3,ASSLAYRQGTGNTIY
TRBV18,NA,14,TRBJ1-3,ASSPQPRGSGNTIY
TRBV11-1,NA,17,TRBJ1-5,ASSDLTETPIYVNQPQH
TRBV30,NA,16,TRBJ1-6,AWSDPFKRTLWNSPLH
TRBV7-3,TRBD2,13,TRBJ2-2,ASRRLAGGVGELF
TRBV15,TRBD1,11,TRBJ2-7,ATSGIYRDSQY
TRBV15,TRBD1,14,TRBJ2-3,ATSREGQGSPDTQY
TRBV11-2,NA,12,TRBJ1-1,ASTRTATNTEAF
TRBV19,TRBD2,11,TRBJ2-5,ATRLAAQETQY
TRBV6-5,TRBD2,10,TRBJ2-7,APGLAGDEQY
TRBV28,NA,9,TRBJ2-7,ASSRSYEQY
TRBV10-3,NA,13,TRBJ1-5,AISWEWGSNQPQH
TRBV28,TRBD2,14,TRBJ2-7,ASSLYPASGGYEQY
TRBV11-2,TRBD2,17,TRBJ2-2,ASRPSRGLAGGYTGELF
TRBV28,NA,13,TRBJ1-1,ASTFLDRPNTEAF
TRBV5-6,NA,15,TRBJ2-7,ASSLGGGLSVLYEQY
TRBV4-1,TRBD1,11,TRBJ1-4,ASSRQGNEKLF
TRBV6-1,TRBD2,14,TRBJ2-1,ASSEVRLAGGVEQF
TRBV7-8,NA,10,TRBJ1-1,ASSVINTEAF
TRBV19,TRBD1,13,TRBJ1-2,ASSTGQAKGDGYT
TRBV19,NA,12,TRBJ2-3,ASSILAFTDTQY
TRBV7-2,TRBD1,13,TRBJ1-5,ASSFRGHSNQPQH